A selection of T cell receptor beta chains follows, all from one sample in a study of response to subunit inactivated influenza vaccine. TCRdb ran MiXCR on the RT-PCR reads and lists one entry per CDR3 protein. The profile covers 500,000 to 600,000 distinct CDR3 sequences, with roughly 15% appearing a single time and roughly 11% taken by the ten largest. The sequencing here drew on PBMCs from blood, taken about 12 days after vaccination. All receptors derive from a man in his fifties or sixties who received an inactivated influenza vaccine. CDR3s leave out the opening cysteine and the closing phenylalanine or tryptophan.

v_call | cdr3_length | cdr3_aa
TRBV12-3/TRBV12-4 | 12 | ASSHSEWGHEQY
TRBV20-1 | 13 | SARAASGGSYEQY
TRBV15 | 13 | ATSTRGQSTDTQY
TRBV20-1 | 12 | SARDTGVKDGYT
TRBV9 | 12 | ASSVDLPPETQY
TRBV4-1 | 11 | ASSRGGRETQY
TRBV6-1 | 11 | ASKGANTGELF
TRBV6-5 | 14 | ASSYARTGGGEKLF
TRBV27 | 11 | ASSFHLYNEQF
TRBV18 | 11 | ASNAGLDTEAF
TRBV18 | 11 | ASSLDRASEAF
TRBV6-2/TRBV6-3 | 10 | ASNDYTGELF
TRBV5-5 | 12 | ASSLVLGTYEQY
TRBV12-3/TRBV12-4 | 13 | ASSFWTSGQETQY
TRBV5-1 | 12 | ASSLVEMRYEQY
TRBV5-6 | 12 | ASSFLDIPYEQY
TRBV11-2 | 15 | ASSPGTGSFGANVLS
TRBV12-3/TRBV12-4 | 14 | ASSPLTSGPQETQY
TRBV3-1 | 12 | ASRPLSNTGELF
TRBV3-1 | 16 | ASSQEGRRSSYNSPLH
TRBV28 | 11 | ASSLLRYNEQF
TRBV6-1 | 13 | ASSELDRGNSPLH
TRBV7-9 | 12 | ASNKKTGHNEQF
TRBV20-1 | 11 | SARGIGGYEQY
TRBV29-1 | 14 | SVVYFGSRSRTEAF
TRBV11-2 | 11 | ASSQAYTDTQY
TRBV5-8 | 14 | ASSLWQSIIRDEQF
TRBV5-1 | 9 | ASSWGTAVT
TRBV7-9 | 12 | ASSLAGVGETQY
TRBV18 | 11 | ASSLGGGFEAF
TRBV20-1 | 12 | SALDTLSSYEQY
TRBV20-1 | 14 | SARVPWANNNQPQH
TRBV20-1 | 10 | SASQGGYEQY
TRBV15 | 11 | ATSRDTAYEQY
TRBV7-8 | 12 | ASISGLSSYEQY
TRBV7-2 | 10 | ASSPTRGEQY
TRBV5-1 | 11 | ASSGTNTDTQY
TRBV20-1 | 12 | SAIAGERHNEQF
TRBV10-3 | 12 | AIGKGQGAHEQF
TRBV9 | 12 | ASSVGSGPNEQY
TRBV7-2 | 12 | ASSLRLSNQPQH
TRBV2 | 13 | ASSEAQTGVETQY
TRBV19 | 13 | ASRPDRVNTGELF
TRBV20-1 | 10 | SVQSSQETQY
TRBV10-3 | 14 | AISETSGTSTDTQY
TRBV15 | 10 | ATSRAREPYT
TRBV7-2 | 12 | ASSYGTGWYEQY
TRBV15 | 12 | ATSRDPRDQPQH
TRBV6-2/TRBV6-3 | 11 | ASSYRGIGELF
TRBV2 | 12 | ATRAQSIQETQY
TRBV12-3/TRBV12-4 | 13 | ASSLPGQGIHGYT
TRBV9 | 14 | ASSVDSGGWGEKLF
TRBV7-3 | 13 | ASSPGTSRNNEQF